Detailed here is one T cell receptor beta chain. Its cognate antigen is unknown. An end of the junction does not agree with germline; a read error may underlie this. The data belong to a study of blood T cells in healthy people across ages. This CDR3 comprises 14 residues. Germline lookup yields CDR1 SSHAT and CDR2 FNYEAQ (reference sequence). Each donor gave 9.5 to 10 milliliters of peripheral blood. The study isolated at least 6 million PBMCs from each sample. A sample-barcoded 5' primer and a J-beta primer mix were used in a second PCR of about 7 to 11 cycles. TCRdb analysed the 5' RACE reads with MiXCR anew, one entry per CDR3 protein. The sample lists 1.5 million or so distinct CDR3 sequences, about 43% occurring once. Regarding the study as a whole: Since the PBMCs were unsorted, naive and antigen-experienced cells could not be conclusively compared. TCR beta diversity, measured per million T cells, fell in a roughly linear way with age.

The sample consisted of blood. This rearrangement joins TRBV7-7 to TRBJ2-2; D not resolved. This receptor was identified in a woman aged 18-35 years in good health. The DNA of the CDR3 is TGCGCCAGCAGCGCCGGACCGAACACCGGGGAGCTGTTTTTT. Encoded protein: CASSAGPNTGELFF.